The source of this TCR beta chain is a study of beta chain features in type 1 diabetes. General observations from the study: Patients with Type 1 diabetes showed moderately but significantly shorter TCRB CDR3s in all four CD4+ subsets.

About this clone itself: Its antigen remains unknown.

Investigators reverse transcribed all isolated RNA, so they sequenced expressed TCRB transcripts. Assay: immunoSEQ multiplex PCR; the TCRdb copy retains only in-frame clones and omits some. Of 300,000 to 400,000 clones listed, 13% are singletons. The TCR was taken from a woman aged 18-29 years with type 1 diabetes. The sequencing sample was made of naive CD4+ T cells from blood.

Here the CDR3 reads CASTEGGVNEQFF. Here the CDR3 DNA reads TGTGCCAGCACGGAGGGGGGGGTCAATGAGCAGTTCTTC. The V call is TRBV25-1, the J call TRBJ2-1, with D tentatively TRBD2 (7 bases). The CDR3 is made up of 13 amino acids. The V end was cut by 7 bases, the J end by 6 bases, with 13 bases between. Per the germline V gene, CDR1 is MGHDK and CDR2 is SYGVNS.